This TCR beta chain was recovered during a study of blood T cell repertoires in COVID-19. In the study overall: T cells, B-cell-depleted T cells, or PBMCs provided the cDNA or gDNA that served as material.

Enrolment of Seattle patients took place during active infection, and they were followed longitudinally. The data were produced by immunoSEQ multiplex PCR, yet TCRdb's version contains in-frame clones alone and is incomplete. The sample includes about 430,000 clones, 80% to 90% seen only once; the top ten take less than 0.95%. As to this clone: Sequence at one end of the junction differs from germline and may be a read error.

In germline, CDR1 is SGHRS, CDR2 YFSETQ. The CDR3 totals 13 residues. V gene TRBV5-1 combines with J gene TRBJ1-1; perhaps TRBD1 as D (6 bases). The specimen sequenced was peripheral blood. The sequence was obtained from a man aged 18 to 29 with COVID-19, enrolled during active disease. The CDR3 sequence is CASGLQGNTEAFF. CDR3 DNA sequence: TGCGCCAGCGGCTTACAGGGAAACACTGAAGCTTTCTTT.